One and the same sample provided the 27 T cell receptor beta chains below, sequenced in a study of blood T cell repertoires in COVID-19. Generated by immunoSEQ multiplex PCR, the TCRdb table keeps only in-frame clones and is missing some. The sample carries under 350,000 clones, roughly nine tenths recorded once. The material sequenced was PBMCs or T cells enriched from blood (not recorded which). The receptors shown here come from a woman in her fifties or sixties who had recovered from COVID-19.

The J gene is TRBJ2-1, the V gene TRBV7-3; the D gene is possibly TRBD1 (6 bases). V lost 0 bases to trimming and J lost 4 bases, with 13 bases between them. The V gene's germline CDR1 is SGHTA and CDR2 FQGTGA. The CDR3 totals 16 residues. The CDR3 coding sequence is TGTGCCAGCAGCTTAACGGCAGGGGAAGTTTACAATGAGCAGTTCTTC. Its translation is CASSLTAGEVYNEQFF.

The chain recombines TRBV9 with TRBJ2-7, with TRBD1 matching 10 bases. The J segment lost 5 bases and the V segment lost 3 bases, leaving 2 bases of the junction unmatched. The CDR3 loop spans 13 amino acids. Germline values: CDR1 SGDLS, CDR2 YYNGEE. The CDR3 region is CASSAGTGDEQYF. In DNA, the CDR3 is TGTGCCAGCAGCGCCGGGACAGGGGACGAGCAGTACTTC.

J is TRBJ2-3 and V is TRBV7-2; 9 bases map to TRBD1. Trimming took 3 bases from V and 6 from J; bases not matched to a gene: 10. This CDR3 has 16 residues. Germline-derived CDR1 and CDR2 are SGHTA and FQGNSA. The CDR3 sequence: CASSFPLGTGLDTQYF. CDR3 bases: TGTGCCAGCAGCTTTCCCCTCGGGACAGGGCTGGATACGCAGTATTTT.

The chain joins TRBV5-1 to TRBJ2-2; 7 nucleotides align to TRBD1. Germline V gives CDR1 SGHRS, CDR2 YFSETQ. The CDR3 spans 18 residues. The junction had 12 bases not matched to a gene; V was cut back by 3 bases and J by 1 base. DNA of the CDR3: TGCGCCAGCAGCTCCCCGGCGGCAGGGACAGTGAACACCGGGGAGCTGTTTTTT. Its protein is CASSSPAAGTVNTGELFF.

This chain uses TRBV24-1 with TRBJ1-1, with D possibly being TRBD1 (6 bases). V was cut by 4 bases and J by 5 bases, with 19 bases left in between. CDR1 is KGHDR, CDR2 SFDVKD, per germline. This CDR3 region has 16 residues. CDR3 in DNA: TGTGCCACCAGTGACTCTGGCCGCGGGGGCGCTACTGAAGCTTTCTTT. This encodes CATSDSGRGGATEAFF.

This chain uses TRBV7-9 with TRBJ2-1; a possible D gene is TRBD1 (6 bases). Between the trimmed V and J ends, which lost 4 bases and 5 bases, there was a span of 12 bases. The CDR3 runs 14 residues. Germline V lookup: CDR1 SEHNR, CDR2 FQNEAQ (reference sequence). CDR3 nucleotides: TGTGCCAGCAGCTCATCGACAGGTGACAATGAGCAGTTCTTC. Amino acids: CASSSSTGDNEQFF.

CDR3 nucleotides: TGTGCCAGCAGCAGGGGTTACGGGAGCACTGAAGCTTTCTTT. Amino acid sequence: CASSRGYGSTEAFF. V and J are TRBV5-8 and TRBJ1-1; D may be TRBD1 (5 bases). V was trimmed by 4 bases and J by 4 bases, leaving 14 bases between them. This CDR3 comprises 14 residues. The germline V gene has CDR1 SGHTS and CDR2 YDEGEE. The full variable domain, rest sourced from reference TRBV5-8 and TRBJ1-1, is EAGVTQSPTHLIKTRGQQATLRCSPISGHTSVYWYQQALGLGLQFLLWYDEGEERNRGNFPPRFSGRQFPNYSSELNVNALELEDSALYLCASSRGYGSTEAFFGQGTRLTVV.

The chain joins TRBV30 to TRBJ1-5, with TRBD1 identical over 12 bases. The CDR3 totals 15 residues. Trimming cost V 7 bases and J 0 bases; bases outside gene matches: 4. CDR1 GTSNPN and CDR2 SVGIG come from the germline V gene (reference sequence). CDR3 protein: CASGQGANSNQPQHF. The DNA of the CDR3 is TGTGCCTCGGGACAGGGGGCGAATAGCAATCAGCCCCAGCATTTT.

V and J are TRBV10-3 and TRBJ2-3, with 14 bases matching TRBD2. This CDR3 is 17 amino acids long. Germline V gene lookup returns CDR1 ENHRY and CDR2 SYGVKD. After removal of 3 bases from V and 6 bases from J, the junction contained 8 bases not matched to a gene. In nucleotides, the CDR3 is TGTGCCATCAGTGAACAAGGACTAGCGGGAGGCCAGGATACGCAGTATTTT. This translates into CAISEQGLAGGQDTQYF.

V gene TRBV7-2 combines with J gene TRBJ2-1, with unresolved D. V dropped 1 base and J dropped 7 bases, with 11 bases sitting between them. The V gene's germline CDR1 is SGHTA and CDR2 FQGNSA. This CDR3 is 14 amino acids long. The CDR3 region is CASSLGRSQNEQFF. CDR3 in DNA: TGTGCCAGCAGCTTAGGGCGGTCCCAAAATGAGCAGTTCTTC.

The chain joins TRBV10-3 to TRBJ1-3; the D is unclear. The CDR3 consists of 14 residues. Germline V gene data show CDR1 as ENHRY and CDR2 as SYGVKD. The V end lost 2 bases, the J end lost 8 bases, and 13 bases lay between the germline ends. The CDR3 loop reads CAISELTRRDTIYF. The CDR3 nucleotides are TGTGCCATCAGTGAGCTTACCAGGAGGGACACCATATATTTT.

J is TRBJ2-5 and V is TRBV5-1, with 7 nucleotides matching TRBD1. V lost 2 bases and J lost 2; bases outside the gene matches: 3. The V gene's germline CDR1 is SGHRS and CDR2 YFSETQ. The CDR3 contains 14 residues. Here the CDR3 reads CASSFSGQQETQYF. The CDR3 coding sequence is TGCGCCAGCAGCTTTTCGGGACAGCAAGAGACCCAGTACTTC.

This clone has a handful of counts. Written as DNA, the CDR3 is TGTGCCAGCAGCTTAGGGCATTCTGGAAACACCATATATTTT. Protein: CASSLGHSGNTIYF. The chain links TRBV7-9 to TRBJ1-3; no firm D call. The V end was cut by 1 base, the J end by 1 base, with 5 bases between. This CDR3 has 14 residues. Looked up from germline, CDR1 is SEHNR and CDR2 is FQNEAQ (reference sequence).

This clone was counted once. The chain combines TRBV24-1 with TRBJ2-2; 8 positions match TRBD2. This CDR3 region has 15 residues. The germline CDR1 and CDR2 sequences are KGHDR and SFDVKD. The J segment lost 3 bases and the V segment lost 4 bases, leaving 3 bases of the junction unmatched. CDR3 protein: CATSERGAYTGELFF. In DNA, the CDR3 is TGTGCCACCAGTGAGCGGGGGGCCTACACCGGGGAGCTGTTTTTT.

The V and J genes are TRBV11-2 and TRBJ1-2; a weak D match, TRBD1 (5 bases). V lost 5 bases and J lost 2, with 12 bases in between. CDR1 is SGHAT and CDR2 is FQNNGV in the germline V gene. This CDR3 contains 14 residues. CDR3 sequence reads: CASSRPTANYGYTF. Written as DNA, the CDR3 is TGTGCCAGCAGCCGCCCGACAGCCAACTATGGCTACACCTTC. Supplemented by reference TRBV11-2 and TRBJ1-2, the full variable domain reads EAGVAQSPRYKIIEKRQSVAFWCNPISGHATLYWYQQILGQGPKLLIQFQNNGVVDDSQLPKDRFSAERLKGVDSTLKIQPAKLEDSAVYLCASSRPTANYGYTFGSGTRLTVV.

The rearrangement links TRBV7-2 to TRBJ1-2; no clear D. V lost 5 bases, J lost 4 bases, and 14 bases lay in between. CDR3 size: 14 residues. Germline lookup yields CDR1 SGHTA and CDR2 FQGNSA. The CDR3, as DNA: TGTGCCAGCAGCCCCGACGGCGGAAGCTATGGCTACACCTTC. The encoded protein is CASSPDGGSYGYTF.

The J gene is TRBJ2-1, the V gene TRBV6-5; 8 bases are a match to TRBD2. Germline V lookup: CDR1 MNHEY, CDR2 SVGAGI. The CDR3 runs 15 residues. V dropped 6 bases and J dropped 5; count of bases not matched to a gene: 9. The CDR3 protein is CASRDAGLGDNEQFF. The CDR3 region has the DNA TGTGCCAGCAGAGACGCGGGACTAGGGGACAATGAGCAGTTCTTC.

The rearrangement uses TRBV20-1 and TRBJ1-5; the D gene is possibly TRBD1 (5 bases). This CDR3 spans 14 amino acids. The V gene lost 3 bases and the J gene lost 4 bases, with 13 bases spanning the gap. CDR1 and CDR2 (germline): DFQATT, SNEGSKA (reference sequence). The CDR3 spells CSASLSGSNQPQHF. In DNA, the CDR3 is TGCAGTGCTAGTTTGTCAGGGTCGAATCAGCCCCAGCATTTT.

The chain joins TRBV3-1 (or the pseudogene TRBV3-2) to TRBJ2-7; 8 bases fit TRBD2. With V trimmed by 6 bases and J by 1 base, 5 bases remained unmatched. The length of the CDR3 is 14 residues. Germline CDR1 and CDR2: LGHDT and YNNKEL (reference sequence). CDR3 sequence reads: CASRDSGASYEQYF. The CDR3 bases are TGTGCCAGCAGGGATAGCGGGGCGTCCTACGAGCAGTACTTC.

The CDR3 protein is CASSYPGTTRLGGELFF. DNA of the CDR3: TGTGCCAGCAGCTATCCCGGGACTACCCGACTTGGTGGGGAGCTGTTTTTT. The chain employs TRBV5-6 and TRBJ2-2; 7 nucleotides agree with TRBD2. Per germline, CDR1 SGHDT and CDR2 YYEEEE. V dropped 3 bases and J dropped 8; count of bases not matched to a gene: 16. This CDR3 spans 17 amino acids.

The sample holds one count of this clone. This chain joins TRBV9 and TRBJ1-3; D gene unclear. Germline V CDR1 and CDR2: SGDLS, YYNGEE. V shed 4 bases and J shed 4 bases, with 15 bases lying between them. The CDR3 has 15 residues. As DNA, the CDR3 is TGTGCCAGCAGCCTTGCGGGTGGTAGCGGAAACACCATATATTTT. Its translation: CASSLAGGSGNTIYF.

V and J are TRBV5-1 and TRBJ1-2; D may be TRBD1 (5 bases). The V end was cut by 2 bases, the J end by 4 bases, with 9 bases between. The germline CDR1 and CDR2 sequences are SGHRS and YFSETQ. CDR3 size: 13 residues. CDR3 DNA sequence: TGCGCCAGCAGCTTACAGGAGTTCTATGGCTACACCTTC. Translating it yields CASSLQEFYGYTF.

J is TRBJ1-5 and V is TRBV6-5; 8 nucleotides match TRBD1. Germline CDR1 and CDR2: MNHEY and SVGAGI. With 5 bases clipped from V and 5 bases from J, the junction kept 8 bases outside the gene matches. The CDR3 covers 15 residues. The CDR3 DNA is TGTGCCAGCAGTCGGACAGGGAAAGGCGATCAGCCCCAGCATTTT. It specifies CASSRTGKGDQPQHF.

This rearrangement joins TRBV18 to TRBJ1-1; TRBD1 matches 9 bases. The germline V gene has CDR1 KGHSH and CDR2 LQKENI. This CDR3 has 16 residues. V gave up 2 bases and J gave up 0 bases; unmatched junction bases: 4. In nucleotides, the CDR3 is TGTGCCAGCTCACCATCGGGACAGGGCATGAACACTGAAGCTTTCTTT. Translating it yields CASSPSGQGMNTEAFF.

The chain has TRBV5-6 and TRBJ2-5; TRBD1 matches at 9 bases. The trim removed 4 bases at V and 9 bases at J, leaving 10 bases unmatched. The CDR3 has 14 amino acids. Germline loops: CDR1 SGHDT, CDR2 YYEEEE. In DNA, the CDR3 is TGTGCCAGCAGCACGGGGACAGGGATTAGGCCCCAGTACTTC. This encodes CASSTGTGIRPQYF.

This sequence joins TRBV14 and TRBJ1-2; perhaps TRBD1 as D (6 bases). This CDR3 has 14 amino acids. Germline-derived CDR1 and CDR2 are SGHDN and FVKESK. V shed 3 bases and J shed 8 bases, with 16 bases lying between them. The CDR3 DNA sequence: TGTGCCAGCAGCCAGGCTGGACAGTTACTCGGCTACACCTTC. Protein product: CASSQAGQLLGYTF.

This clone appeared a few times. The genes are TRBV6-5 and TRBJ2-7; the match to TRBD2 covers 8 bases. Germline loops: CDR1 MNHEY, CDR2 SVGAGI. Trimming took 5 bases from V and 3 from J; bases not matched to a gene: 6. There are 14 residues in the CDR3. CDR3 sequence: CASSRPGLVYEQYF. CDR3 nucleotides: TGTGCCAGCAGTCGTCCGGGACTAGTCTACGAGCAGTACTTC.